The T cell receptor beta chain described here comes from a study of T-cell memory formation after mild COVID-19. Overall study results and limits: Pre-infection memory showed some responding clones, and this suggested that cross-reactive memory joined.

This clonotype was observed a handful of times. Its antigen remains unidentified. TCRdb passed the 5' RACE reads through MiXCR, listing each CDR3 protein once. The sample consists of about 420,000 distinct CDR3 sequences, more than 20% of them appearing once. CDR3 length: 16 residues. Germline V CDR1 and CDR2: LGHNA, YNFKEQ. V shed 2 bases and J shed 0 bases, with 13 bases lying between them. The receptor comes from an adult woman who had mild COVID-19 (a few samples of this study predate the infection). Cell type and time point are not known. This chain uses TRBV4-2 with TRBJ1-1; D not certain. Sequencing was done on a sample of PBMCs or a T cell subset sorted from them (not recorded which). CDR3 nucleotide sequence: TGTGCCAGCAGCCAACAAGCTCGAGGAATGAACACTGAAGCTTTCTTT. This codes for CASSQQARGMNTEAFF.